The sequence of this T cell receptor beta chain was determined in a study of siplizumab effects on memory and regulatory T cells. The repertoire was sequenced with immunoSEQ multiplex PCR; TCRdb's copy has only in-frame clones and lacks some. The top ten clones hold about 0.78% of a sample with 90,000 to 110,000 clones, roughly nine tenths of them seen once. Germline V gives CDR1 MNHNS, CDR2 SASEGT. The CDR3 loop spans 15 amino acids. J lost 4 bases, V lost 8 bases, and 11 bases had no gene match. The source material was Tregs sorted from blood. The J gene is TRBJ2-1, the V gene TRBV6-1; 7 bases agree with TRBD2. The TCR comes from a human donor in good health. In DNA form, the CDR3 reads TGTGCCAGCGATACATGGGCACTAGCGTACAATGAGCAGTTCTTC. This sequence encodes CASDTWALAYNEQFF.